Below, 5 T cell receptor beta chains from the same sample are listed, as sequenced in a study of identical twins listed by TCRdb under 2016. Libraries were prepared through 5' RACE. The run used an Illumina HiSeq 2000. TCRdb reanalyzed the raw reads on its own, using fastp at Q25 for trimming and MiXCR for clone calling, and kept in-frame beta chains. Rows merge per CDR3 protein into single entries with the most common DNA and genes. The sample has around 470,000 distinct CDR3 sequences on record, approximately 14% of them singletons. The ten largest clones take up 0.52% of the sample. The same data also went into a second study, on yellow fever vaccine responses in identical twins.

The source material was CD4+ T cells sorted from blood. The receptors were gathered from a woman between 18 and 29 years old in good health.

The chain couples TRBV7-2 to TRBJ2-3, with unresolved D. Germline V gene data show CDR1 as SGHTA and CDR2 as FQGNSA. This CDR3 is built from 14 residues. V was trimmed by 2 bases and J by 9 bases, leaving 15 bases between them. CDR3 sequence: CASSLPDQARTQYF. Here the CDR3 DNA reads TGTGCCAGCAGCTTACCGGACCAAGCCAGGACGCAGTATTTT. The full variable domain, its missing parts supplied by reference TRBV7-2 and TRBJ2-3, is GAGVSQSPSNKVTEKGKDVELRCDPISGHTALYWYRQSLGQGLEFLIYFQGNSAPDKSGLPSDRFSAERTGGSVSTLTIQRTQQEDSAVYLCASSLPDQARTQYFGPGTRLTVL.

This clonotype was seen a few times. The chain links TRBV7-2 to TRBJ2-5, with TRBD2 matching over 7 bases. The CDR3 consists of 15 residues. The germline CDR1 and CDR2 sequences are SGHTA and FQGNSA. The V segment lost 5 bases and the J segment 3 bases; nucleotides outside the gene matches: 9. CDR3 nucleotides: TGTGCCAGCAGCCCCCGGGCGGGAGAAAAAGAGACCCAGTACTTC. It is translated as CASSPRAGEKETQYF.

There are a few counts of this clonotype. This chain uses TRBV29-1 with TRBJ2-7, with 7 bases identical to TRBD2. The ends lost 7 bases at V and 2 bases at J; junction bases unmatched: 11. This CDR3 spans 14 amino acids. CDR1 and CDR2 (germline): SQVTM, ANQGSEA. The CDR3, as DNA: TGCAGCGCCACACTAGCGCAATCTACCTACGAGCAGTACTTC. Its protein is CSATLAQSTYEQYF.

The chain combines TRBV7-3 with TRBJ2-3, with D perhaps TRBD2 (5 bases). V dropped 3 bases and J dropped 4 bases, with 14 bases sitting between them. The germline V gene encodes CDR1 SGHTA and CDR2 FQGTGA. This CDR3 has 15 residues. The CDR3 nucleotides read TGTGCCAGCAGCTTCCTAGGAGGCTTCGCAGATACGCAGTATTTT. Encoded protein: CASSFLGGFADTQYF. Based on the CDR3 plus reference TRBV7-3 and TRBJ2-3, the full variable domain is GAGVSQTPSNKVTEKGKYVELRCDPISGHTALYWYRQSLGQGPEFLIYFQGTGAADDSGLPNDRFFAVRPEGSVSTLKIQRTERGDSAVYLCASSFLGGFADTQYFGPGTRLTVL.

The CDR3 region is CASSQLAEPTDTQYF. CDR3 nucleotides: TGCGCCAGCAGCCAGTTAGCGGAGCCCACAGATACGCAGTATTTT. The rearrangement joins TRBV4-3 to TRBJ2-3, with D possibly matching TRBD2 (6 bases). Trimming took 3 bases from V and 2 from J, leaving 12 bases between them. The CDR3 is made up of 15 amino acids. CDR1 and CDR2 from the germline V gene are LGHNA and YSLEER.